The clone carrying this T cell receptor beta chain was counted at least ten times. Input for naive CD8 libraries was about 17,000 to 1,100,000 sorted cells; the RNA fraction used was 10%, 30% or 50%. The record originates from a study of molecular identifiers for immune sequencing clone quantification. Across the study: Replicate experiments took RNA from around 18,000 or 91,000 naive CD8 cells, divided it five ways and sequenced four.

In TCRdb, the PCR reads were re-called with MiXCR into one record per CDR3 protein. Of 9,500 to 15,000 distinct CDR3 sequences listed, 16% are singletons. V gave up 1 base and J gave up 4 bases, with 3 bases separating them. The length of the CDR3 is 13 residues. The germline V gene encodes CDR1 KGHDR and CDR2 SFDVKD. This receptor was obtained from a human donor in good health. Some libraries in this study had Jurkat cell RNA spiked in. This rearrangement joins TRBV24-1 to TRBJ2-2; unclear D gene. The specimen was naive CD8+ T cells from blood, with Jurkat cell RNA spiked in. The sample's subset: FACS-sorted CD8+CD4-CCR7+CD45RA+ naive T cells. The CDR3 region has the DNA TGTGCCACCAGTGATTTTGGCACCGGGGAGCTGTTTTTT. This codes for CATSDFGTGELFF.